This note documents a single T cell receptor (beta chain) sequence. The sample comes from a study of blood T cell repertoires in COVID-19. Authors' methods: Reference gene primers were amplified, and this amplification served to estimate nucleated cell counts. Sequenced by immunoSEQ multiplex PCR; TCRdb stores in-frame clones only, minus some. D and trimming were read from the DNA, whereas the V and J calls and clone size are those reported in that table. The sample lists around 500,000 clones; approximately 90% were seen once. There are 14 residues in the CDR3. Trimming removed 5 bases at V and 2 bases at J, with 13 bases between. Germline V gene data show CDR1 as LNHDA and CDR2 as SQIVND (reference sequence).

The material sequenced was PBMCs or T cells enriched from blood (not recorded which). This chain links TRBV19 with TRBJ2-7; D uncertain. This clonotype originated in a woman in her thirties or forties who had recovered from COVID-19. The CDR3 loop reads CASSLAAQTYEQYF. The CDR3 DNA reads TGTGCCAGTAGTCTGGCAGCGCAAACCTACGAGCAGTACTTC.